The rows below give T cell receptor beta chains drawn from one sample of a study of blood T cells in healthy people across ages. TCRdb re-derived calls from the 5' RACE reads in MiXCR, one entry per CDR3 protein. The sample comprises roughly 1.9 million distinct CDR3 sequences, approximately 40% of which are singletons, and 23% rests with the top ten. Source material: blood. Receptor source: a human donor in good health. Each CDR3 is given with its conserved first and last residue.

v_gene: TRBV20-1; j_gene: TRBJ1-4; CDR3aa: CSARDPGTTNEKLFF
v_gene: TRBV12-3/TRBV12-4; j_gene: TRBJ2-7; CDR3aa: CASRGPAGEQYF
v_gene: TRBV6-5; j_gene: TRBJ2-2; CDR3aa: CASSPTGTGVTGELFF
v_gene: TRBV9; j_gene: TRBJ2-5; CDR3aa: CASSAETTPEETQYF
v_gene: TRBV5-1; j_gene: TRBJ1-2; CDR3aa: CASSLGGSPGYTF
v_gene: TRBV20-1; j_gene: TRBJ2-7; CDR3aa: CSANRGGGQSYEQYF
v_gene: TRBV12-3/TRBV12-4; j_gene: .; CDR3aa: CASSIIAGEQETQYF
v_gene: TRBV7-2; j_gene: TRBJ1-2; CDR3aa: CASRNRGNYGYTF
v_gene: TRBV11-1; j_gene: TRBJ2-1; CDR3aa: CASSYGTDRGGNEQFF
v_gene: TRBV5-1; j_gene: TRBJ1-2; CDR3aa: CASSSGPPDGYTF
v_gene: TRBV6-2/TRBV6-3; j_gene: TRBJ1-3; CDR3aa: CASSYAQYGTIYF
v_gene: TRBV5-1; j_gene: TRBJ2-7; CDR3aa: CASRSQGDVYEQYF
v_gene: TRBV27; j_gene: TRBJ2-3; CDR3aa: CASTLLGGDTQYF
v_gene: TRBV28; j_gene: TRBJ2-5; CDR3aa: CASSSIRGGLEETQYF
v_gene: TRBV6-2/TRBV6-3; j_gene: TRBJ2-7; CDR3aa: CASSRWGVEQYF
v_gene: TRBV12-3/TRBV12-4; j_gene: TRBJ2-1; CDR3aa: CASSLTVSSERFF
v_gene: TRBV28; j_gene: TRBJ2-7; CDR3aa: CASSTLAGRSYEQYF
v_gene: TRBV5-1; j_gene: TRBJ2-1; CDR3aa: CASSLAGSGTYNEQFF
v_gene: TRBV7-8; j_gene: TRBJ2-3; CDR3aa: CASSLGSSGGITDTQYF